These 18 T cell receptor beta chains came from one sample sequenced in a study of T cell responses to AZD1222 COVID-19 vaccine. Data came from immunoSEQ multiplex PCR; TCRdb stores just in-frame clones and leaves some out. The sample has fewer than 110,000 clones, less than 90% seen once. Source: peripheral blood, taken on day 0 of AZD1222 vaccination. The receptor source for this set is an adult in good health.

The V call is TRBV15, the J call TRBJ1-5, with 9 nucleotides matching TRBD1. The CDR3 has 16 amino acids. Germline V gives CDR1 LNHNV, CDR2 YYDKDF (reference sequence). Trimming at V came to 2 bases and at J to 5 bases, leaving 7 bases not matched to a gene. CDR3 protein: CATSRLQGAEDQPQHF. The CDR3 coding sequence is TGTGCCACCAGCAGACTACAGGGGGCGGAAGATCAGCCCCAGCATTTT.

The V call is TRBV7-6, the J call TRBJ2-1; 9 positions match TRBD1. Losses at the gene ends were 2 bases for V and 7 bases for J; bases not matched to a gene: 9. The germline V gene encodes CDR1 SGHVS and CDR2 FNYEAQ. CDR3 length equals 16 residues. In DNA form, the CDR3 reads TGTGCCAGCAGCTTAACCGGGACAGGGACGCGAAATGAGCAGTTCTTC. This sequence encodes CASSLTGTGTRNEQFF.

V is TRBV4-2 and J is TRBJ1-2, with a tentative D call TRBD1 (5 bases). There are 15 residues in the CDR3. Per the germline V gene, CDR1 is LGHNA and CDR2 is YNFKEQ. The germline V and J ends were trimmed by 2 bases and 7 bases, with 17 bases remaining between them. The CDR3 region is CASSQTTTGSFGYTF. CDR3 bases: TGTGCCAGCAGCCAAACTACCACAGGCTCGTTTGGCTACACCTTC.

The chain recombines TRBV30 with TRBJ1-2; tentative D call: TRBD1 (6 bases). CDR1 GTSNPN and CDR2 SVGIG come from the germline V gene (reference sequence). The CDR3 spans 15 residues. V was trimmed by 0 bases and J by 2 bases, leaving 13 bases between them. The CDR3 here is CAWSVGQGPNYGYTF. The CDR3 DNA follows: TGTGCCTGGAGTGTTGGGCAGGGGCCAAACTATGGCTACACCTTC.

The CDR3 DNA reads TGTGCCATCAGTGAGGCCGGGACGTCCGTTTACAATGAGCAGTTCTTC. It specifies CAISEAGTSVYNEQFF. The J gene is TRBJ2-1, the V gene TRBV10-3; D may correspond to TRBD1 or TRBD2 (5 bases each). Germline V CDR1 and CDR2: ENHRY, SYGVKD. V dropped 2 bases and J dropped 4 bases, with 15 bases sitting between them. The CDR3 is made up of 16 amino acids.

CDR3 nucleotide sequence: TGTGCCAGCAGTTGGGACAGAAACAATTCACCCCTCCACTTT. Protein sequence: CASSWDRNNSPLHF. The rearrangement joins TRBV28 to TRBJ1-6; 7 bases are shared with TRBD1. With V trimmed by 4 bases and J by 7 bases, 4 bases remained unmatched. The germline V gene encodes CDR1 MDHEN and CDR2 SYDVKM. The CDR3 length is 14 residues. The full variable domain, in which reference TRBV28 and TRBJ1-6 provide the parts outside the CDR3, is DVKVTQSSRYLVKRTGEKVFLECVQDMDHENMFWYRQDPGLGLRLIYFSYDVKMKEKGDIPEGYSVSREKKERFSLILESASTNQTSMYLCASSWDRNNSPLHFGNGTRLTVT.

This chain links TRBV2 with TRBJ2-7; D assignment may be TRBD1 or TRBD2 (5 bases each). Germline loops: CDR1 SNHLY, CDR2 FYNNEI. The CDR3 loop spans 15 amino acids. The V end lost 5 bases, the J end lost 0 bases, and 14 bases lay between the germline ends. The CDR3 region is CASSRDGDNSYEQYF. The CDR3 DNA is TGTGCCAGCAGTCGGGACGGGGATAACTCCTACGAGCAGTACTTC.

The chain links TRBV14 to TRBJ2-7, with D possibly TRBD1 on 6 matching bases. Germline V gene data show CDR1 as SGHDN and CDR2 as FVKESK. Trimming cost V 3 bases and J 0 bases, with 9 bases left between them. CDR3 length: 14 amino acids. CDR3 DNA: TGTGCCAGCAGCCATAGGGACATCTCCTACGAGCAGTACTTC. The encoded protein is CASSHRDISYEQYF.

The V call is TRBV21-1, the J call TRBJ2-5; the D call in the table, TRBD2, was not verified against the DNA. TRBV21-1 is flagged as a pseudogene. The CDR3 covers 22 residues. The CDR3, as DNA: TGTGCCAGCAGCCGAGTATGTGTTGGGGGCGAAACTAGCGGGAGGGGAGAAGAGACCCAGTACTTC. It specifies CASSRVCVGGETSGRGEETQYF.

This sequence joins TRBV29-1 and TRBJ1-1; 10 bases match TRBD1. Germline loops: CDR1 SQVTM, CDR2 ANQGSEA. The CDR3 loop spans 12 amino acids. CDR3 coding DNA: TGCAGAGCGACAGGGGGCCGAACTGAAGCTTTCTTT. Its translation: CRATGGRTEAFF.

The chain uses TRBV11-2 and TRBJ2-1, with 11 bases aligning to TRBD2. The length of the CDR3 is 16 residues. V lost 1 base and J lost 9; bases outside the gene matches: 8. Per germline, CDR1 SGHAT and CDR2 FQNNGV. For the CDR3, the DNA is TGTGCCAGCAGCTTAGTCATTAGCGGGAGGGCCGGTGAGCAGTTCTTC. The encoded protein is CASSLVISGRAGEQFF. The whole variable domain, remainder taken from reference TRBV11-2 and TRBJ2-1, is EAGVAQSPRYKIIEKRQSVAFWCNPISGHATLYWYQQILGQGPKLLIQFQNNGVVDDSQLPKDRFSAERLKGVDSTLKIQPAKLEDSAVYLCASSLVISGRAGEQFFGPGTRLTVL.

Here the CDR3 DNA reads TGTGCCAGCAGGCGACAGGGTCTCCACAATGAGCAGTTCTTC. Residues: CASRRQGLHNEQFF. This chain joins TRBV27 and TRBJ2-1, with 7 bases identical to TRBD1. The CDR3 contains 14 residues. Trimming removed 6 bases from V and 5 bases from J; junction bases left unmatched: 7. The germline CDR1 and CDR2 sequences are MNHEY and SMNVEV (reference sequence).

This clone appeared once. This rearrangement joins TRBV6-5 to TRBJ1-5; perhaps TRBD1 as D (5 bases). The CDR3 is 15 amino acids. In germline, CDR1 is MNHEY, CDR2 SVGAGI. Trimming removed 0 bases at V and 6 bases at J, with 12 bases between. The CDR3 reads CASSYSTVGGQPQHF. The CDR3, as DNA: TGTGCCAGCAGTTACTCGACCGTGGGGGGTCAGCCCCAGCATTTT.

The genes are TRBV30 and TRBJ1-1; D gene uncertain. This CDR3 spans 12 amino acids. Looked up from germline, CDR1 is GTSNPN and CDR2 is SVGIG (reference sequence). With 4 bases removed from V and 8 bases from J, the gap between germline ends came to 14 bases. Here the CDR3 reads CAWNVPPREAFF. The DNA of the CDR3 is TGTGCCTGGAACGTACCGCCCCGGGAAGCTTTCTTT.

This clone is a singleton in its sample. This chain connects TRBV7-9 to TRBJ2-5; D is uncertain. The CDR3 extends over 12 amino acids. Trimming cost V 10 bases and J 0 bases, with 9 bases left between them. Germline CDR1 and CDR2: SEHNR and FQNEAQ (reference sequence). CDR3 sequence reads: CATSVDQETQYF. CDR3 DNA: TGTGCCACCTCCGTGGACCAAGAGACCCAGTACTTC.

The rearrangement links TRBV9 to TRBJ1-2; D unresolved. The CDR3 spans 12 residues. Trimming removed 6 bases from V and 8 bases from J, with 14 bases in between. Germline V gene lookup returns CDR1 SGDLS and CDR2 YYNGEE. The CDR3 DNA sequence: TGTGCCAGCACCGAGGCGGCAAGGGGCTACACCTTC. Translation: CASTEAARGYTF.

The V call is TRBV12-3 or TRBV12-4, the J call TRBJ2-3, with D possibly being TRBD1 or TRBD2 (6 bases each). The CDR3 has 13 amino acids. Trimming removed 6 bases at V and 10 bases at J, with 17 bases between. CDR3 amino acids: CASSANREAPQYF. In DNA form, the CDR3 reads TGTGCCAGCAGCGCGAACAGGGAGGCTCCGCAGTATTTT.

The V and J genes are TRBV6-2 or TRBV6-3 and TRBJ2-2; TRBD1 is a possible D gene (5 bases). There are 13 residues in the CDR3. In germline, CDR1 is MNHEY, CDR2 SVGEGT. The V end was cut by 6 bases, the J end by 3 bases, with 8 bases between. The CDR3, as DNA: TGTGCCAGCAGCAGGGATTACACCGGGGAGCTGTTTTTT. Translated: CASSRDYTGELFF.